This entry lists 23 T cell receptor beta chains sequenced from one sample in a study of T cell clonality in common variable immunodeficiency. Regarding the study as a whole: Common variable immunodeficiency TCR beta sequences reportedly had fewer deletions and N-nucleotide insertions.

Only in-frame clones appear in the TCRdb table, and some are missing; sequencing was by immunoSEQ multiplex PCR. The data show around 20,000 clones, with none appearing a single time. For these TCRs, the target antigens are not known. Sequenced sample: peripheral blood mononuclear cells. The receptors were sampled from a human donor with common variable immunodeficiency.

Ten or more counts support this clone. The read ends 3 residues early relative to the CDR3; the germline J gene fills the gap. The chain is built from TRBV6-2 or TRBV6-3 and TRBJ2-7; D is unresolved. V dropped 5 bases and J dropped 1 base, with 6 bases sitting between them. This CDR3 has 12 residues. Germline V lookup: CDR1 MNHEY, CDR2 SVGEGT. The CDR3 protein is CASSAKSYEQYF. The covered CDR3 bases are TGTGCCAGCAGTGCTAAGTCCTACGAG.

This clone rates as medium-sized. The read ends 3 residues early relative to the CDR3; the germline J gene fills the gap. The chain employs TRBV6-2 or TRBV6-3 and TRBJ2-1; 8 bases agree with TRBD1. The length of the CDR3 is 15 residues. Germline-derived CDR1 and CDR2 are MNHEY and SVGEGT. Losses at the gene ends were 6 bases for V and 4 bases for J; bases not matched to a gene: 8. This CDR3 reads CASRSTGGRYNEQFF. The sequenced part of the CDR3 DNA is TGTGCCAGCAGATCAACAGGGGGGAGGTACAATGAG.

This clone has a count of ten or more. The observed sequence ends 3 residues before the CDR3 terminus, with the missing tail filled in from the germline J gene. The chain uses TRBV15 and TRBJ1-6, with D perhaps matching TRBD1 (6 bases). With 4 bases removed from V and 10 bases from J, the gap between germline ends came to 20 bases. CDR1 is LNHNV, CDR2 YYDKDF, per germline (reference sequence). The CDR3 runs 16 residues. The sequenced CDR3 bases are TGTGCCACCAGCAATATAACTACAGGGCGGCGGTCACCC. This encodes CATSNITTGRRSP. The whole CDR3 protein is CATSNITTGRRSPLHF.

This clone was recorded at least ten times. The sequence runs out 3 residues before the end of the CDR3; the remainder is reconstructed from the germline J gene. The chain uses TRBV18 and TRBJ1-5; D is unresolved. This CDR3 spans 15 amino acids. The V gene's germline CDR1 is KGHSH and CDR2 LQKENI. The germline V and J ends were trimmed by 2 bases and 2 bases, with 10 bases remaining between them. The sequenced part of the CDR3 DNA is TGTGCCAGCTCACCAGGCCAGGTTGGCAATCAGCCC. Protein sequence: CASSPGQVGNQP. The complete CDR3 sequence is CASSPGQVGNQPQHF.

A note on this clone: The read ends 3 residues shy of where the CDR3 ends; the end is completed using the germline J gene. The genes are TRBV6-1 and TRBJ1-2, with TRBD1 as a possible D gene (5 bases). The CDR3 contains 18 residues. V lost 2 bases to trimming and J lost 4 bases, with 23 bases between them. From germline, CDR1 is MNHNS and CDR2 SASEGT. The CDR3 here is CASSEQWIQGSSIYGYTF. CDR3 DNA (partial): TGTGCCAGCAGTGAACAGTGGATTCAGGGTTCTTCTATCTATGGC.

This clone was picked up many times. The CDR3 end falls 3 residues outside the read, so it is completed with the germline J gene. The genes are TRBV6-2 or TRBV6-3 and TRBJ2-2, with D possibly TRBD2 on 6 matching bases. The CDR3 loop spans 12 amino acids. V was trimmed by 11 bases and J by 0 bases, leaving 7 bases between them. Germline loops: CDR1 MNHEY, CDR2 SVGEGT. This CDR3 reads CAGGANTGELFF. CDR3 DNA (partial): TGTGCCGGCGGGGCGAACACCGGGGAG.

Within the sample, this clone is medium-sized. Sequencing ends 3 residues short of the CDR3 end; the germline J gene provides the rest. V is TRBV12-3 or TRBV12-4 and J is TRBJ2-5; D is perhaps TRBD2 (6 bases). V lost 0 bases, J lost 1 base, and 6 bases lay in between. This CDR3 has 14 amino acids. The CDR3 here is CASSLAGGQETQYF. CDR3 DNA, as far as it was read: TGTGCCAGCAGTTTAGCGGGGGGCCAAGAGACC.

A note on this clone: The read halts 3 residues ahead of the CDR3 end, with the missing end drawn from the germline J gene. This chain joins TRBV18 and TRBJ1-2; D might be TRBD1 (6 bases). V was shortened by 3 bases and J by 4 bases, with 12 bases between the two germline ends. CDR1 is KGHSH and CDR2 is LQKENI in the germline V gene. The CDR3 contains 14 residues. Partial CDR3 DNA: TGTGCCAGCTCACCGGGCGGGGGCGCCTATGGC. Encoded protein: CASSPGGGAYG. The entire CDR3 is CASSPGGGAYGYTF.

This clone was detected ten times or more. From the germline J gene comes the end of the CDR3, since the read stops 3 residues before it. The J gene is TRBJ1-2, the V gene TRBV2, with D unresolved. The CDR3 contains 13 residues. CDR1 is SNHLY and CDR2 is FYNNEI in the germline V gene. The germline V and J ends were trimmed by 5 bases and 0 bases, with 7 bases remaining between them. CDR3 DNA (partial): TGTGCCAGCAGTTACTCGTCTAACTATGGC. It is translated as CASSYSSNYG. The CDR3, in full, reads CASSYSSNYGYTF.

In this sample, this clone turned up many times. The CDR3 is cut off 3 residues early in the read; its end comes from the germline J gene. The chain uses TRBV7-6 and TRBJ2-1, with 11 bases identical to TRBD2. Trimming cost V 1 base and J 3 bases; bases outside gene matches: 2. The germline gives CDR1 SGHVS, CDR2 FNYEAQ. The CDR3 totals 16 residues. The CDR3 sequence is CASSLGLAGGYNEQFF. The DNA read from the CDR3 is TGTGCCAGCAGCTTAGGGCTAGCGGGGGGCTACAATGAG.

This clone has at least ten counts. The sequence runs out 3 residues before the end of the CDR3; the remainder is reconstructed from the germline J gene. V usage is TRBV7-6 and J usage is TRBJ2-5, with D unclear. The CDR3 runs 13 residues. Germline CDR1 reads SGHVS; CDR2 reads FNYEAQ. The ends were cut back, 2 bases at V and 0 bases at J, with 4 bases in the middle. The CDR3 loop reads CASSLRDQETQYF. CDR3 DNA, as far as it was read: TGTGCCAGCAGCTTAAGGGACCAAGAGACC.

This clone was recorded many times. CDR3 DNA, as far as it was read: TGTGCCAGCAGTACCGGGACTTTCACCGGGGAG. Amino acid sequence: CASSTGTFTGE. The CDR3 as a whole reads CASSTGTFTGELFF. The chain couples TRBV14 to TRBJ2-2, with a weak D call TRBD2 (6 bases). The read ends 3 residues early relative to the CDR3; the germline J gene fills the gap. The CDR3 has 14 amino acids. Germline V gives CDR1 SGHDN, CDR2 FVKESK. V was pared by 6 bases and J by 4 bases, with 12 bases between.

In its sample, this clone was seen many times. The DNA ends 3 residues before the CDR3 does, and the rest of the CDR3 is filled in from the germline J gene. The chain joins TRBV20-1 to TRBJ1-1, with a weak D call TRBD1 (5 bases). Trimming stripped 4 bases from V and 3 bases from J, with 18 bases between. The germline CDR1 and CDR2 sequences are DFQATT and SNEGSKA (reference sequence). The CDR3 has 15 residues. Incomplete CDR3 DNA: TGCAGTGCTAACAGTCGTCAGGGTGGACACACTGAA. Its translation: CSANSRQGGHTE. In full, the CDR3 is CSANSRQGGHTEAFF.

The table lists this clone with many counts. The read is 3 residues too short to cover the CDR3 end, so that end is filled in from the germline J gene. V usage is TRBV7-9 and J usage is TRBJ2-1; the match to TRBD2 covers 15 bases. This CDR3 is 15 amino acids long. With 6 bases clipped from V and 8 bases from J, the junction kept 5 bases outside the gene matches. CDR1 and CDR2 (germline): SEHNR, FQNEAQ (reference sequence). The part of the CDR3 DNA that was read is TGTGCCAGCAGTCCTGGACTAGCGGGGGGGGATGAG. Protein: CASSPGLAGGDE. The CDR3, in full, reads CASSPGLAGGDEQFF. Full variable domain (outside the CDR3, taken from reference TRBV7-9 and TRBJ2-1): DTGVSQNPRHKITKRGQNVTFRCDPISEHNRLYWYRQTLGQGPEFLTYFQNEAQLEKSRLLSDRFSAERPKGSFSTLEIQRTEQGDSAMYLCASSPGLAGGDEQFFGPGTRLTVL.

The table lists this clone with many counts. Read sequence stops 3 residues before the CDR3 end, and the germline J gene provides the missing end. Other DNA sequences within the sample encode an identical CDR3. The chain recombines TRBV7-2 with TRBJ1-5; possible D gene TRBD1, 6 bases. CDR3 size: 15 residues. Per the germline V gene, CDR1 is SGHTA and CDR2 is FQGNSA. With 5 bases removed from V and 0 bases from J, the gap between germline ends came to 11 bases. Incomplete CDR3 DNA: TGTGCCAGCAGCCAAACAGGGTATAGCAATCAGCCC. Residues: CASSQTGYSNQP. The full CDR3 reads CASSQTGYSNQPQHF.

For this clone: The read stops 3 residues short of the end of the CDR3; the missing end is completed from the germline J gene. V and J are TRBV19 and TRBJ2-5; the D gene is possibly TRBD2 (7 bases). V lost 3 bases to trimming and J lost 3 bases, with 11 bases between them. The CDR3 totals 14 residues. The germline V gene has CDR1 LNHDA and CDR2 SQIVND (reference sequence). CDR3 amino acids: CASSMGAGEETQYF. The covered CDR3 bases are TGTGCCAGTAGTATGGGGGCGGGGGAAGAGACC.

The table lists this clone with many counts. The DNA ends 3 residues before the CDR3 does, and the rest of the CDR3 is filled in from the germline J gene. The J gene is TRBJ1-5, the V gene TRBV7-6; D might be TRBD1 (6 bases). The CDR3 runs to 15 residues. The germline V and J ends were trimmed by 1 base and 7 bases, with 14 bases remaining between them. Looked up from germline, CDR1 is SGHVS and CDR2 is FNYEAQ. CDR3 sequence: CASSLGGGSGQPQHF. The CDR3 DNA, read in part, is TGTGCCAGCAGCTTAGGCGGGGGCTCGGGGCAGCCC.

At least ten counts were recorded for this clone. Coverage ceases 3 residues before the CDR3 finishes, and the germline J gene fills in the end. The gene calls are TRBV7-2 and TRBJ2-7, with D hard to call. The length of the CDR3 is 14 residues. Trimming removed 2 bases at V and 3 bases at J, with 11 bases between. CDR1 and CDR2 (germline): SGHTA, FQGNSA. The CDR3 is CASSLNNADYEQYF. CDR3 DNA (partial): TGTGCCAGCAGCTTAAATAACGCGGACTACGAG.

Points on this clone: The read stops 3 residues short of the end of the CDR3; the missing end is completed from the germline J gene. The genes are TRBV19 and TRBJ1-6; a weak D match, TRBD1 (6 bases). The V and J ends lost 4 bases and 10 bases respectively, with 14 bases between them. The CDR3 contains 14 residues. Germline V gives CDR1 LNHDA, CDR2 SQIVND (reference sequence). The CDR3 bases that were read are TGTGCCAGTAGTAGAGGGGGAGAAAAGTCACCC. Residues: CASSRGGEKSP. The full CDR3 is CASSRGGEKSPLHF.

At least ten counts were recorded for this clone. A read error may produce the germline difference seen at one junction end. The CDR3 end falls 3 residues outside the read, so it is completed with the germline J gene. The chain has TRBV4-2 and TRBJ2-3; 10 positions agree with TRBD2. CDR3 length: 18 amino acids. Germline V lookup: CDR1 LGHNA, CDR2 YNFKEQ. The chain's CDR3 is CASSQELAGSGATDTQYF. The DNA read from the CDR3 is TGCGCCAGCAGCCAAGAACTAGCGGGGTCGGGCGCGACAGATACG.

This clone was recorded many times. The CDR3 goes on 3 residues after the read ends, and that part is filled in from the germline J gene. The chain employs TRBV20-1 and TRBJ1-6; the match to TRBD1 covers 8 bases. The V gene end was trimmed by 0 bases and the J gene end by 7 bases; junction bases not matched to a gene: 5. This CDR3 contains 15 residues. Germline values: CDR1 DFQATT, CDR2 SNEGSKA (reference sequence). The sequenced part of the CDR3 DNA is TGCAGTGCTAGAGATAAAAACAGGGGGAATTCACCC. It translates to CSARDKNRGNSP. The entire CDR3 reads CSARDKNRGNSPLHF.

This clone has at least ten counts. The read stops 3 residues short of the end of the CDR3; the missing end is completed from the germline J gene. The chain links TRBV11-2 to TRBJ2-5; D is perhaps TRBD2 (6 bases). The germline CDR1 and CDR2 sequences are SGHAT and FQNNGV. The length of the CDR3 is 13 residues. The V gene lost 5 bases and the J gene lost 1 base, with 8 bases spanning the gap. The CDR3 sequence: CASSRTIQETQYF. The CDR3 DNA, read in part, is TGTGCCAGCAGCCGGACTATCCAAGAGACC. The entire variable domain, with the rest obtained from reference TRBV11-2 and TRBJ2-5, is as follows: EAGVAQSPRYKIIEKRQSVAFWCNPISGHATLYWYQQILGQGPKLLIQFQNNGVVDDSQLPKDRFSAERLKGVDSTLKIQPAKLEDSAVYLCASSRTIQETQYFGPGTRLLVL.

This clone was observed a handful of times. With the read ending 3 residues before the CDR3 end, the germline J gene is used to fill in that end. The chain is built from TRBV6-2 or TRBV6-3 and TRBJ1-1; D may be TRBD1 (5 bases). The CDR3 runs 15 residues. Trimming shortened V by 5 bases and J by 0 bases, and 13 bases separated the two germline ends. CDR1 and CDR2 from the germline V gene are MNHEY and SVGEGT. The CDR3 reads CASSPSDKLNTEAFF. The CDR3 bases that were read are TGTGCCAGCAGTCCATCGGACAAACTGAACACTGAA.